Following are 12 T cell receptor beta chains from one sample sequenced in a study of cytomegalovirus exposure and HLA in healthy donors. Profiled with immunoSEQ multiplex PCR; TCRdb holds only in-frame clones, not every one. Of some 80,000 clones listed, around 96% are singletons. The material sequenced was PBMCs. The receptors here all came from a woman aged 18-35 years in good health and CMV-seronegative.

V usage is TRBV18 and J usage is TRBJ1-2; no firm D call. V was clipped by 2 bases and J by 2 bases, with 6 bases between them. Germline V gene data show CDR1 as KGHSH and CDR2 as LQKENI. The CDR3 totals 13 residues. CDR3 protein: CASSPTENYGYTF. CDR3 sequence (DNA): TGTGCCAGCTCACCAACTGAGAACTATGGCTACACCTTC.

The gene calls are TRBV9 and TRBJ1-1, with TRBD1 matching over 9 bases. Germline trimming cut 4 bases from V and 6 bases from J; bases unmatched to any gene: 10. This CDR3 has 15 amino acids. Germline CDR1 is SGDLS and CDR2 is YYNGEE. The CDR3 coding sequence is TGTGCCAGCAGCCCTCGGACAGGGGTCTTTCCTGAAGCTTTCTTT. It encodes CASSPRTGVFPEAFF.

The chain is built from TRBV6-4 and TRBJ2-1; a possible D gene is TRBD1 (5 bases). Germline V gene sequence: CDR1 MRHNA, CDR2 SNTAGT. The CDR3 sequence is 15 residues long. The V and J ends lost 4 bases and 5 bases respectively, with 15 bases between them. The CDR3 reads CASSALDSFHNEQFF. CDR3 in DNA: TGTGCCAGCAGTGCCCTCGACAGTTTCCACAATGAGCAGTTCTTC.

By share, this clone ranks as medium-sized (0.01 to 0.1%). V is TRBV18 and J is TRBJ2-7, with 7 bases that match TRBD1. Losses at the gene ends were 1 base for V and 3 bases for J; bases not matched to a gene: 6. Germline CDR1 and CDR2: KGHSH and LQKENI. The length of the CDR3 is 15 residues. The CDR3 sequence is CASSPLRDSHYEQYF. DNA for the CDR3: TGTGCCAGCTCACCACTTCGGGACAGTCACTACGAGCAGTACTTC.

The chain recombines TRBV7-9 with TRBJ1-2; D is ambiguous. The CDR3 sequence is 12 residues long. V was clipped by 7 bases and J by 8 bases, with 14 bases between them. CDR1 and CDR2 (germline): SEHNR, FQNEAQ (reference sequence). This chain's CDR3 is CASTLVREGYTF. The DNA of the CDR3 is TGTGCCAGCACCTTGGTGAGGGAGGGCTACACCTTC.

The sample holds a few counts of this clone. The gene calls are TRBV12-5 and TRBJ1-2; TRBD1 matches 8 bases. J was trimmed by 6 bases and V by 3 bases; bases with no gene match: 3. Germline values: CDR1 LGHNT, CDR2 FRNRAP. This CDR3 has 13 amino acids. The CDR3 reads CASGFGTGHGYTF. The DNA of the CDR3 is TGTGCTAGTGGTTTCGGGACAGGCCATGGCTACACCTTC.

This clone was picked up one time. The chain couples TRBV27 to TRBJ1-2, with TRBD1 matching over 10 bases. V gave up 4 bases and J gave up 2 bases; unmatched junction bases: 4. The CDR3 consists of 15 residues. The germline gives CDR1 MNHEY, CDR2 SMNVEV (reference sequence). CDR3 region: CASSSATGGNYGYTF. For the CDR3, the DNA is TGTGCCAGCAGTTCAGCGACAGGGGGCAACTATGGCTACACCTTC.

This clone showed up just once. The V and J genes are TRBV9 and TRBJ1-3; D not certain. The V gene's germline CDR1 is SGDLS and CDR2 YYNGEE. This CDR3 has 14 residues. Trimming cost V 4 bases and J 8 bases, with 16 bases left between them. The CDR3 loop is CASSTRSYGDTIYF. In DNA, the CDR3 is TGTGCCAGCAGCACCCGATCTTACGGAGACACCATATATTTT.

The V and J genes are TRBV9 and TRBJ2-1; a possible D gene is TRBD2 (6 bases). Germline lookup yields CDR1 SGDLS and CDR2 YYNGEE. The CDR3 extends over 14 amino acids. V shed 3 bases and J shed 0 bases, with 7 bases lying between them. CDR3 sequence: CASSAEGSYNEQFF. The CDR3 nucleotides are TGTGCCAGCAGCGCGGAGGGCTCCTACAATGAGCAGTTCTTC.

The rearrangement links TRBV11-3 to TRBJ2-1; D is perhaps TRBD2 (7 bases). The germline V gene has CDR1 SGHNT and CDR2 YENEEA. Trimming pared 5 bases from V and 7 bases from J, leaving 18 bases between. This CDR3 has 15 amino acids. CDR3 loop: CASSKSGTSLNEQFF. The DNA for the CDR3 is TGTGCCAGCAGCAAAAGCGGGACATCCTTGAATGAGCAGTTCTTC.

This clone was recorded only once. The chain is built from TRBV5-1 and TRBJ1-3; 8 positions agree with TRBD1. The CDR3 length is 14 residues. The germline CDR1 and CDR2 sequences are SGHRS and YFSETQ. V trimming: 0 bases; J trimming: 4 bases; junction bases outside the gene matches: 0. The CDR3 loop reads CASSLGDRGNTIYF. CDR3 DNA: TGCGCCAGCAGCTTGGGGGACAGGGGAAACACCATATATTTT.

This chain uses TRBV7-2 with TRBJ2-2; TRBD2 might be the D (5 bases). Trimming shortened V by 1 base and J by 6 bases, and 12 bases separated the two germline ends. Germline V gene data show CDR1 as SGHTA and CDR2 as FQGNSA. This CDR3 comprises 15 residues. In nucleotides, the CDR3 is TGTGCCAGCAGCTTAGGCCCACTAGTGGCCGGGGAGCTGTTTTTT. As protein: CASSLGPLVAGELFF.